This TCR beta chain was recovered during a study of cytomegalovirus exposure and HLA in healthy donors. Findings of the study overall: The records held CMV serostatus as the only immune exposure information. An Asian-associated ancestry cluster reportedly showed fewer N-insertions than the roughly 700-donor mean in a later analysis.

With 60 Vbeta and 13 Jbeta primers, the PCR was carried out. Some clones are missing from TCRdb's copy, which holds only in-frame ones; the method was immunoSEQ multiplex PCR. The sample holds roughly 110,000 clones; roughly 80% are singletons and the top ten take about 2.3%. A note on this clone: Its target is not known.

The CDR3 is 16 residues long. Germline assignment: CDR1 SGHNT and CDR2 YYREEE (reference sequence). V lost 2 bases and J 2 bases, leaving 17 bases between the germline ends. V and J are TRBV5-4 and TRBJ2-7; D perhaps matches TRBD2 (6 bases). Material for sequencing was PBMCs. The sequence was collected from a man younger than 45 in good health and CMV-seronegative. The CDR3 nucleotides are TGTGCCAGCAGCTTCTCTGGGCGGCGGGGAACCTACGAGCAGTACTTC. Its translation is CASSFSGRRGTYEQYF. The variable domain in full, completed from reference TRBV5-4 and TRBJ2-7, reads ETGVTQSPTHLIKTRGQQVTLRCSSQSGHNTVSWYQQALGQGPQFIFQYYREEENGRGNFPPRFSGLQFPNYSSELNVNALELDDSALYLCASSFSGRRGTYEQYFGPGTRLTVT.